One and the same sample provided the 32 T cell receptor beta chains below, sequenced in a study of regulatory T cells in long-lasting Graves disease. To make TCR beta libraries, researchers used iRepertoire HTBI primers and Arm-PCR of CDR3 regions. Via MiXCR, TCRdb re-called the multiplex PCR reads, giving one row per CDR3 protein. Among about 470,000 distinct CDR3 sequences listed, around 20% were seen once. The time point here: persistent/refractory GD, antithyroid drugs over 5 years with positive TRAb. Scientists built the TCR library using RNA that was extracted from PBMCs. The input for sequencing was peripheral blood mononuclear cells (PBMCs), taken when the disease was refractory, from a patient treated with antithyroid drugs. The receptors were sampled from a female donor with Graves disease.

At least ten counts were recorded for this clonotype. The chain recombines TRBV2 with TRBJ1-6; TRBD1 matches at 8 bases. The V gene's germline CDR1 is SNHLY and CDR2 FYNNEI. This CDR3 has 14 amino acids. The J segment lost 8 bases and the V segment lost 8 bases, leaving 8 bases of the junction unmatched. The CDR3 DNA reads TGTGCCAGCGTAGGGGACAGGCAGTATTCACCCCTCCACTTT. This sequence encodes CASVGDRQYSPLHF. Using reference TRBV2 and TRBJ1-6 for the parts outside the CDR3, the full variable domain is EPEVTQTPSHQVTQMGQEVILRCVPISNHLYFYWYRQILGQKVEFLVSFYNNEISEKSEIFDDQFSVERPDGSNFTLKIRSTKLEDSAMYFCASVGDRQYSPLHFGNGTRLTVT.

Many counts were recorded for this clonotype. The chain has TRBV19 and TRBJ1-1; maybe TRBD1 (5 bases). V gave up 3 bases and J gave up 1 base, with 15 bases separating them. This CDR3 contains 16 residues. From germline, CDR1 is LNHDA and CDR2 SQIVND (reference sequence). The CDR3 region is CASSILVQDANTEAFF. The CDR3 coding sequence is TGTGCCAGTAGTATCCTAGTACAGGACGCGAACACTGAAGCTTTCTTT. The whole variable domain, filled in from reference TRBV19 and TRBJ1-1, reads DGGITQSPKYLFRKEGQNVTLSCEQNLNHDAMYWYRQDPGQGLRLIYYSQIVNDFQKGDIAEGYSVSREKKESFPLTVTSAQKNPTAFYLCASSILVQDANTEAFFGQGTRLTVV.

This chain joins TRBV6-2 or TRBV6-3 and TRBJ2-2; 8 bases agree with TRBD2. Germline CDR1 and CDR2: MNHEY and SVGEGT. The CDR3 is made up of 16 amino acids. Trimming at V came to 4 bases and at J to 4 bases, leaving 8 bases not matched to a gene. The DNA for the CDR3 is TGTGCCAGCAGTTCCCTTTCGGGAGGGCCCACCGGGGAGCTGTTTTTT. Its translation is CASSSLSGGPTGELFF.

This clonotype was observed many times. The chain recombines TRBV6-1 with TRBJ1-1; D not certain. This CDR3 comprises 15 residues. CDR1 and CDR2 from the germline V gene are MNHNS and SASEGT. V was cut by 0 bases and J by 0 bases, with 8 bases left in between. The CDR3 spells CASSEAVLLNTEAFF. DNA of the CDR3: TGTGCCAGCAGTGAAGCCGTTCTCTTGAACACTGAAGCTTTCTTT.

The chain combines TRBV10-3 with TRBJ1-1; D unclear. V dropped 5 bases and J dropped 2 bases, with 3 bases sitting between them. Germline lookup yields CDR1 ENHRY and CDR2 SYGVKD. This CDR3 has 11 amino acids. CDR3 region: CAISTNTEAFF. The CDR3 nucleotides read TGTGCCATCAGTACTAACACTGAAGCTTTCTTT.

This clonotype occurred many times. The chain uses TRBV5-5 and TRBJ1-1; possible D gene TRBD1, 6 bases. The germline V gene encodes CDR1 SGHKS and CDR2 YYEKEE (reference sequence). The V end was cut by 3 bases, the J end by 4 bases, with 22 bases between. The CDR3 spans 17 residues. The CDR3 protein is CASSWTGGTGVGTEAFF. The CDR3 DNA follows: TGTGCCAGCAGCTGGACGGGGGGCACGGGTGTGGGCACTGAAGCTTTCTTT.

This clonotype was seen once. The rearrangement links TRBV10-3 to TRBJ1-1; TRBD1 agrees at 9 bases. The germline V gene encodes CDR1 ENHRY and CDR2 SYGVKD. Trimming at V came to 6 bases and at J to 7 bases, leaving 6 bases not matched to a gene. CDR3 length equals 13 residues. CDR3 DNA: TGTGCCATCAGCGGGACAGGGTCCTTTGAAGCTTTCTTT. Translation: CAISGTGSFEAFF.

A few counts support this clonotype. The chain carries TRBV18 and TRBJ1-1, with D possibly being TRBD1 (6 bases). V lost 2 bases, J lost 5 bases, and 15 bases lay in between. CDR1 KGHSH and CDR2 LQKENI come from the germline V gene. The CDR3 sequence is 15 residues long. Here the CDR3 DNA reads TGTGCCAGCTCACCAATAAACCCCAGGGGAACTGAAGCTTTCTTT. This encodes CASSPINPRGTEAFF. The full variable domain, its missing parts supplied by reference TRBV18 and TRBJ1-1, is NAGVMQNPRHLVRRRGQEARLRCSPMKGHSHVYWYRQLPEEGLKFMVYLQKENIIDESGMPKERFSAEFPKEGPSILRIQQVVRGDSAAYFCASSPINPRGTEAFFGQGTRLTVV.

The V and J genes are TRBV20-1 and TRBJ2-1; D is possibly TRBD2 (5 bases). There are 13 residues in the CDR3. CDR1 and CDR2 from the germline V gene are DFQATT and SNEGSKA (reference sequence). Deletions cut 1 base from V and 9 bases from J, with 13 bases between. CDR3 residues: CSARGSERREQFF. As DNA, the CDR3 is TGCAGTGCTAGAGGTAGCGAGCGGCGTGAGCAGTTCTTC.

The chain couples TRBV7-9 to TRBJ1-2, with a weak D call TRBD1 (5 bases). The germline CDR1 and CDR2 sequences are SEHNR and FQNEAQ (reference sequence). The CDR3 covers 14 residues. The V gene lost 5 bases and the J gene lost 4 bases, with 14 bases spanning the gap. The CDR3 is CASSPPTEPYGYTF. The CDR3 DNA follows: TGTGCCAGCAGCCCCCCGACAGAACCCTATGGCTACACCTTC.

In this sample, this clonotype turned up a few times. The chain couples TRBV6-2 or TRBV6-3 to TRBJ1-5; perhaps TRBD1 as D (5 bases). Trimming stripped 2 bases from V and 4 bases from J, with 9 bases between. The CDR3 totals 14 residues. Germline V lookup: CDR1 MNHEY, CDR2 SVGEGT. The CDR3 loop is CASSYQGRNQPQHF. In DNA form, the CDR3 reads TGTGCCAGCAGTTACCAGGGAAGGAATCAGCCCCAGCATTTT.

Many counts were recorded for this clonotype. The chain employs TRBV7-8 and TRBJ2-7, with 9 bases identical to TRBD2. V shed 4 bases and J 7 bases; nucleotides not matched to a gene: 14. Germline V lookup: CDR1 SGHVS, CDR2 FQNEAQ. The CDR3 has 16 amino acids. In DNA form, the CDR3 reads TGTGCCAGCAGCTCAGTCAGCGGGAGGAACCTGAGGGAGCAGTACTTC. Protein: CASSSVSGRNLREQYF. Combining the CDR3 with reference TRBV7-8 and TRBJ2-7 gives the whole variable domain GAGVSQSPRYKVAKRGQDVALRCDPISGHVSLFWYQQALGQGPEFLTYFQNEAQLDKSGLPSDRFFAERPEGSVSTLKIQRTQQEDSAVYLCASSSVSGRNLREQYFGPGTRLTVT.

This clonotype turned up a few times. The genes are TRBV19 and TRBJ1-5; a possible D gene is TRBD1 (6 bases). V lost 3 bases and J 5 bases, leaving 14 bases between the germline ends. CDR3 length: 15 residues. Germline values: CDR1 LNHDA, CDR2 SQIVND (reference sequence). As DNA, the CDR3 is TGTGCCAGTAGTATCTCGGACAGCCCTTATCAGCCCCAGCATTTT. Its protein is CASSISDSPYQPQHF.

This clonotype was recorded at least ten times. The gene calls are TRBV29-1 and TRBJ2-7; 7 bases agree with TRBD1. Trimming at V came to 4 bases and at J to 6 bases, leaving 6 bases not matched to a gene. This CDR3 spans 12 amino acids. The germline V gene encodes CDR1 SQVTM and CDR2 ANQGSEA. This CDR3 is CSVGSQGSEQYF. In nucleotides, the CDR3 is TGCAGCGTTGGCTCACAGGGGTCCGAGCAGTACTTC.

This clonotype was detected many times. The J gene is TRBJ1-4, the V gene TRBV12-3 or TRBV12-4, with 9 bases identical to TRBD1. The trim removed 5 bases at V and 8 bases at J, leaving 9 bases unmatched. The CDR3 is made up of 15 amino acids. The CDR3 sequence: CASSTKDRGEEKLFF. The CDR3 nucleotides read TGTGCCAGCAGTACGAAGGACAGGGGCGAAGAAAAACTGTTTTTT.

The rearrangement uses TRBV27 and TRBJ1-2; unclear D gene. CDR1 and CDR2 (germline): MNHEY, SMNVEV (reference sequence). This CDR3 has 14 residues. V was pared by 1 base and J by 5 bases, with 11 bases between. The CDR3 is CASSLLPGSYGYTF. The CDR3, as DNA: TGTGCCAGCAGTTTATTGCCAGGTTCATATGGCTACACCTTC.

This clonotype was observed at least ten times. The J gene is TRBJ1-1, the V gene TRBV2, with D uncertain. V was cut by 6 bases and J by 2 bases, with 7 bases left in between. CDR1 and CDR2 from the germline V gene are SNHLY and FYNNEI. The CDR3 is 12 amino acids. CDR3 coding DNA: TGTGCCAGCAGAATTGGAAACACTGAAGCTTTCTTT. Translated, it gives CASRIGNTEAFF.

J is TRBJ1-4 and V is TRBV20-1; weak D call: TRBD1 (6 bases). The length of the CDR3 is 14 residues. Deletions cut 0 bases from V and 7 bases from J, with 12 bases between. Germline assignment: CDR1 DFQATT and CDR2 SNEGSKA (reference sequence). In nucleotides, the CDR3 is TGCAGTGCTAGAGATCAGGGGACGAGTGAAAAACTGTTTTTT. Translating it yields CSARDQGTSEKLFF.

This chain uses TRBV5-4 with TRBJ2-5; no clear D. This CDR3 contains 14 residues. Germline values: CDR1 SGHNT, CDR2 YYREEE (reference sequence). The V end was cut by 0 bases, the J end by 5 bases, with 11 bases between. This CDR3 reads CASSLVGAYETQYF. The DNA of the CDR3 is TGTGCCAGCAGCTTGGTGGGCGCGTATGAGACCCAGTACTTC.

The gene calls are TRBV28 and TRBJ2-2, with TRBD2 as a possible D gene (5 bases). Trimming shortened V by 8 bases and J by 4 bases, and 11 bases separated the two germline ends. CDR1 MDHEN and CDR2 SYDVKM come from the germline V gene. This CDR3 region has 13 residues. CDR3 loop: CASFRRVTGELFF. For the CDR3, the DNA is TGTGCCAGCTTCCGGCGGGTCACCGGGGAGCTGTTTTTT.

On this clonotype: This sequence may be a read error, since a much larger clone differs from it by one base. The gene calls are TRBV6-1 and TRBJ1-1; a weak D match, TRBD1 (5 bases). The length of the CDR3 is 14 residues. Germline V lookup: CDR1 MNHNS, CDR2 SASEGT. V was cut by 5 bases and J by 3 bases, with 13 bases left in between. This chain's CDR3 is CASSQGRVYTEAFF. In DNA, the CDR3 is TGTGCCAGCAGTCAGGGCAGGGTATACACTGAAGCTTTCTTT.

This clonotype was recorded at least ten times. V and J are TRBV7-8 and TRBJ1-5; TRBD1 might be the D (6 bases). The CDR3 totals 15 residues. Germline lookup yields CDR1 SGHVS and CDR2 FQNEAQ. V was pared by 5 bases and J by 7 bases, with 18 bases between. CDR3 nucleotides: TGTGCCAGCAGCCTTTCAGTGGGGGGCCGACAGCCCCAGCATTTT. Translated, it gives CASSLSVGGRQPQHF.

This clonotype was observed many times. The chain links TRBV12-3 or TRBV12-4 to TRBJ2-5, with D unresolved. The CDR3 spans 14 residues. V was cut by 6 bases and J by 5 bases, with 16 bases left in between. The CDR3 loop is CASSPDSPTETQYF. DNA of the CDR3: TGTGCCAGCAGCCCCGACTCACCTACGGAGACCCAGTACTTC.

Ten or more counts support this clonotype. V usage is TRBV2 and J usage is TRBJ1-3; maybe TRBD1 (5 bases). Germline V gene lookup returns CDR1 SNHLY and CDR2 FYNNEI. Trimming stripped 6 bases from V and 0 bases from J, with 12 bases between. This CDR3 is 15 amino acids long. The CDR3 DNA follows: TGTGCCAGCAGCACAGGCTTGGACTCTGGAAACACCATATATTTT. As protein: CASSTGLDSGNTIYF.

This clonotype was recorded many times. The CDR3 DNA sequence: TGCAGTGCTAGTATAGAGACCCAGTACTTC. Its translation: CSASIETQYF. V and J are TRBV20-1 and TRBJ2-5, with D uncertain. V was clipped by 3 bases and J by 4 bases, with 3 bases between them. The germline CDR1 and CDR2 sequences are DFQATT and SNEGSKA (reference sequence). The CDR3 spans 10 residues.

CDR3 in DNA: TGTGCCAGCAGCTTAGCCAGGGGCCCTAACAATGAGCAGTTCTTC. Protein product: CASSLARGPNNEQFF. The chain recombines TRBV7-8 with TRBJ2-1, with D maybe TRBD1 (6 bases). V dropped 0 bases and J dropped 5 bases, with 11 bases sitting between them. CDR3 length: 15 residues. Germline V gene data show CDR1 as SGHVS and CDR2 as FQNEAQ.

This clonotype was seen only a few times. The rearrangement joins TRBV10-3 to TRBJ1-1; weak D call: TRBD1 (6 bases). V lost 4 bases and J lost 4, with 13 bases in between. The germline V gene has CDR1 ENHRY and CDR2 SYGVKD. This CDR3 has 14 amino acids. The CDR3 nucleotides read TGTGCCATCAGTGGACAGGTAGGGTTCACTGAAGCTTTCTTT. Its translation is CAISGQVGFTEAFF.

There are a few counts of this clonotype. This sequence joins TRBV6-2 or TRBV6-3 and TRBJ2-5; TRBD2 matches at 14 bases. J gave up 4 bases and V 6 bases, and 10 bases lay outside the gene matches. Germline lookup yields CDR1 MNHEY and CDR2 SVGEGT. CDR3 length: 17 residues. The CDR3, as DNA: TGTGCCAGCAGACCGACTAGCGGGAGGGCGTTTGGAGAGACCCAGTACTTC. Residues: CASRPTSGRAFGETQYF.

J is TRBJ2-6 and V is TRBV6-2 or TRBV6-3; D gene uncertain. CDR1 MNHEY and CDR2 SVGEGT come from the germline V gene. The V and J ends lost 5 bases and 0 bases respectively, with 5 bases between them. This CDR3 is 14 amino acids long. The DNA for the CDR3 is TGTGCCAGCAGTAAAAACTCTGGGGCCAACGTCCTGACTTTC. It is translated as CASSKNSGANVLTF.

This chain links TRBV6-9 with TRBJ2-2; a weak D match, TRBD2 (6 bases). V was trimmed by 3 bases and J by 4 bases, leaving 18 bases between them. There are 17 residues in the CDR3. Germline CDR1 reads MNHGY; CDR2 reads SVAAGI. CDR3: CASSYLPSGVATGELFF. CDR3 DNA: TGTGCCAGCAGTTACCTCCCATCGGGAGTAGCCACCGGGGAGCTGTTTTTT.

This CDR3 is CASSQADGPVKKLFF. In DNA, the CDR3 is TGCGCCAGCAGCCAAGCGGACGGTCCGGTGAAAAAACTGTTTTTT. This chain uses TRBV4-1 with TRBJ1-4; no clear D. The germline CDR1 and CDR2 sequences are MGHRA and YSYEKL. Trimming took 1 base from V and 9 from J, leaving 15 bases between them. This CDR3 comprises 15 residues.

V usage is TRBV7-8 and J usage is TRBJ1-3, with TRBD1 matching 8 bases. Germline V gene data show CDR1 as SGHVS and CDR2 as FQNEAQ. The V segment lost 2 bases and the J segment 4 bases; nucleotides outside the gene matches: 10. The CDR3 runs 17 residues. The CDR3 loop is CASSLMTGALGGNTIYF. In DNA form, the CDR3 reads TGTGCCAGCAGCTTAATGACAGGGGCCCTCGGAGGAAACACCATATATTTT.